The sequence of this T cell receptor beta chain was determined in a study of blood T cell repertoires in COVID-19 (dated by TCRdb to the early 2020s). Context from the whole study: The collaborator samples originated in the United States, Italy and Spain and spanned the acute and convalescent phases of COVID-19. A de-identified subject ID, COVID-19 status, age in years and sex were almost always included in the sample metadata. The repertoires were made available in a free public database intended to serve as a resource for research on the immune response to SARS-CoV-2. The material from the prospective study consisted of cDNA or gDNA derived from T cells, B-cell-depleted T cells, or PBMCs. The samples were drawn from two sources: the first 160 participants of the ongoing ImmuneRACE study, and fewer than 1,500 subjects contributed by 6 global collaborators. Where HLA class I and class II types were available, the types were taken from metadata supplied by the sample provider, not from assay-based typing. The dataset comprised deeply sampled blood TCRbeta repertoires from subjects exposed to, actively infected with, or recovered from COVID-19.

At one collaborating source in Seattle, patients were enrolled during active infection and were followed longitudinally through the course of disease. The collaborating institutions used their own protocols to collect whole blood in K2EDTA tubes. For TCRbeta analysis, collaborators shipped samples in one of three forms: frozen whole blood, isolated PBMCs, or DNA extracted from either of those sample types. Overall study results and their limits: The quantity of clinical and demographic metadata differed by source and by participant and was supplied without curation.

Note on this clone: The antigen it recognizes is unknown. One base away there is no much larger clone; base qualities are not given.

The immunoSEQ Assay, a bias-controlled multiplex PCR, was used to amplify TCRbeta CDR3 regions from genomic DNA. In the source study's methods: Nucleated cell counts per sample were estimated from amplification of reference gene primers within the assay. To quantify the absolute abundance of each unique TCRbeta CDR3 rearrangement, sequence reads were collapsed and filtered. For each sample, productive Simpson clonality was calculated as the square root of Simpson's diversity index across productive rearrangements. The source is immuneACCESS, and TCRdb retained only in-frame sequences with V and J called. Part of the clones is not carried over; for the studies checked, unresolved V genes explain less than half of this, and the remainder is unexplained. The V and J calls and clone size were taken over from that table, and D and trimming were inferred from the DNA. This sample gives roughly 130,000 clones in total; roughly 89% of them show up just once. Together, the top ten hold approximately 8.9% of the sample.

The receptor was isolated from a young man with COVID-19, enrolled during active disease. The material sequenced was peripheral blood.

The nucleotide sequence reads TGTGCCAGCAGCTTAGCTGTTGGTCAGGGACTTAACAATGAGCAGTTCTTC. Its protein reads: CASSLAVGQGLNNEQFF. The sequence joins TRBV7-9 to TRBJ2-1; 6 matching bases give a weak D call of TRBD2. The CDR1 and CDR2 encoded by the germline V gene (reference sequence) are SEHNR and FQNEAQ. From the cysteine up to the phenylalanine, the CDR3 has a length of 17 residues. The entry retains the CDR3 DNA only, 51 bases that are in frame from base 1. V and J are truncated by 0 bases and 5 bases respectively, leaving an intervening sequence of 17 bases.